This T cell receptor (beta chain) is drawn from a study of blood T cell repertoires in COVID-19. The overall study: There were acute and convalescent COVID-19 samples, and they came from the United States, Italy and Spain. PBMCs, B-cell-depleted T cells, or T cells were the source of the cDNA or gDNA that made up the material.

The CDR3 sequence is 15 residues long. Germline V gene data show CDR1 as GTSNPN and CDR2 as SVGIG (reference sequence). V shed 0 bases and J shed 5 bases, with 13 bases lying between them. Authors' analysis steps: Nucleated cell number was recorded as an estimate derived from reference gene primer amplification. Using immunoSEQ multiplex PCR, the repertoire was profiled, and TCRdb retains in-frame clones only, with some absent. The V and J calls and clone size come from that table; D and trimming were worked out from the DNA. The sample lists approximately 44,000 clones; approximately 79% were seen once.

The V and J genes are TRBV30 and TRBJ1-4; D is perhaps TRBD1 (5 bases). Sequencing input: peripheral blood. The TCR originated in a woman over 75 with acute or convalescent COVID-19. The CDR3 sequence: CAWSVLGGRNEKLFF. CDR3 sequence (DNA): TGTGCCTGGAGTGTACTCGGGGGAAGGAATGAAAAACTGTTTTTT.